This T cell receptor beta chain was obtained from a study of T-cell reconstitution after alpha-beta-depleted transplantation in children. General study points: Several hundred rapidly expanded clones from non-depleted graft cells reportedly supplied alpha-beta T cells about two months post-transplant. Recipient T cells and thymic progenitors that survived gave rise to the high TCRbeta diversity observed at day 60 in some patients. At the one-year point after transplant, T-cell counts and TCRbeta diversity were found to come mostly from T cells that had been newly produced.

This clonotype was seen repeatedly, ten times or more. What it recognizes is unknown. Germline V gene sequence: CDR1 SQVTM, CDR2 ANQGSEA. Trimming pared 4 bases from V and 6 bases from J, leaving 17 bases between. The CDR3 runs 14 residues. The library targeted TCRbeta and was prepared with unique molecular identifiers. MiXCR was run by TCRdb on the PCR reads, yielding one entry per CDR3 protein. The sample yields around 190,000 distinct CDR3 sequences, 5.5% to 7% seen once. The material was PBMCs, obtained before TCRalphabeta/CD19-depleted stem cell transplant. J is TRBJ2-3 and V is TRBV29-1; D is unresolved. The TCR comes from a boy under 10 years old with acute lymphoblastic leukemia, due to receive a stem cell transplant. The CDR3 loop is CSVGERRGSDTQYF. For the CDR3, the DNA is TGCAGCGTTGGAGAACGTAGAGGATCCGATACGCAGTATTTT.